These T cell receptor beta chains were read from a single sample in a study of beta chain features in type 1 diabetes. TCRdb's table, derived via immunoSEQ multiplex PCR, lists solely in-frame clones and lacks some. The repertoire holds approximately 170,000 clones, with roughly 9% as singletons. The sample was central memory CD4+ T cells from blood. The receptors here all came from a woman in her late teens or twenties in good health. The CDR3 runs from the conserved cysteine through the conserved F or W. D genes are given only for firm matches. Part of the rows lack a size; the others show once, few, many or a class for expanded clones.

D	V	size	J	length	DNA	CDR3
-	TRBV9	many	TRBJ2-2	13	TGTGCCAGCAGCGTGAGGAACACCGGGGAGCTGTTTTTT	CASSVRNTGELFF
-	TRBV5-4	few	TRBJ2-3	14	TGTGCCAGCAGCTTGGGTCTCGGGGGAGATACGCAGTATTTT	CASSLGLGGDTQYF
TRBD2	TRBV4-2	few	TRBJ2-2	14	TGTGCCAGCGCCAGCGGGACCAACACCGGGGAGCTGTTTTTT	CASASGTNTGELFF
TRBD2	TRBV7-2	few	TRBJ2-1	15	TGTGCCAGCAGCTTAGAAGCGGGAGTCTACAATGAGCAGTTCTTC	CASSLEAGVYNEQFF
-	TRBV30	-	TRBJ1-2	11	TGTGCCTGGAGTAGAGGGGACAGCTACACCTTC	CAWSRGDSYTF
-	TRBV14	-	TRBJ2-7	17	TGTGCCAGCAGCCAAGAATTCGGGTTTATGCCCTCTCCCGAGCAGTACTTC	CASSQEFGFMPSPEQYF
TRBD1	TRBV5-6	-	TRBJ1-4	14	TGTGCCAGCAGCTTGACAGGGGGCGAAGAAAAACTGTTTTTT	CASSLTGGEEKLFF
TRBD2	TRBV14	many	TRBJ2-2	17	TGTGCCAGCAGCCAAGCTTTCCTAGCGGGAGAAACCGGGGAGCTGTTTTTT	CASSQAFLAGETGELFF
-	TRBV5-4	few	TRBJ2-3	13	TGTGCCAGCAGCTTGGCGGAGCGTGACCCCCAGTATTTT	CASSLAERDPQYF
TRBD1	TRBV7-8	few	TRBJ1-5	14	TGTGCCAGCCGGAGGGCAGGGGGAAATCAGCCCCAGCATTTT	CASRRAGGNQPQHF
-	TRBV30	few	TRBJ1-1	14	TGTGCCTGGCCACCGGGACATATGGGGACTGAAGCTTTCTTT	CAWPPGHMGTEAFF
-	TRBV5-1	-	TRBJ1-4	14	TGCGCCAGCAGCTCACAAGCAACTAATGAAAAACTGTTTTTT	CASSSQATNEKLFF
-	TRBV30	few	TRBJ2-2	12	TGTGCCTGGAGGAGGGTCGCCGGGGAGCTGTTTTTT	CAWRRVAGELFF
-	TRBV7-2	-	TRBJ1-6	15	TGTGCCAGCAGTGCTGACAGCTCCGGGAATTCACCCCTCCACTTT	CASSADSSGNSPLHF
-	TRBV5-3	-	TRBJ2-7	14	TGTGCCAGAAGCTGTCGGGACACAACCTACGAGCAGTACTTC	CARSCRDTTYEQYF
-	TRBV5-1	few	TRBJ1-1	13	TGCGCCAGCAGCTTCCAAATGAACACTGAAGCTTTCTTT	CASSFQMNTEAFF
-	TRBV28	-	TRBJ2-7	15	TGTGCCAGCAGGGGGAGGGACACCCTCTCCTACGAGCAGTACTTC	CASRGRDTLSYEQYF
-	TRBV6-1	few	TRBJ1-5	13	TGTGCCAGCAGCCACGAGTACAATCAGCCCCAGCATTTT	CASSHEYNQPQHF
-	TRBV20-1	few	TRBJ1-1	11	TGCAGTGCTCAGACGCTAGTAACTGCTTTCTTT	CSAQTLVTAFF
-	TRBV5-1	few	TRBJ2-1	13	TGCGCCAGCAGCTTGAAGGGGGACAATGAGCAGTTCTTC	CASSLKGDNEQFF
-	TRBV20-1	few	TRBJ1-2	11	TGCAGTGCTAGAGGGGACTCTAGCTACACCTTC	CSARGDSSYTF
TRBD2	TRBV11-2	few	TRBJ2-5	16	TGTGCCAGCAGCAATCGAGGACTAGCGGGAGTTGAGACCCAGTACTTC	CASSNRGLAGVETQYF
TRBD2	TRBV9	few	TRBJ2-1	17	TGTGCCAGCAGCGGCCCGGGACTAGCGGGATTTTACAATGAGCAGTTCTTC	CASSGPGLAGFYNEQFF
TRBD2	TRBV11-2	-	TRBJ2-5	16	TGTGCCAGCAGCCCAGGGGCGACTAGCGCGAAAGAGACCCAGTACTTC	CASSPGATSAKETQYF
TRBD1	TRBV27	few	TRBJ1-6	15	TGTGCCAGCAGTCGCCCGACAGGGCCTAATTCACCCCTCCACTTT	CASSRPTGPNSPLHF
-	TRBV2	many	TRBJ2-1	11	TGTGCCAGCAGTGGAGGGCGAGAGCAGTTCTTC	CASSGGREQFF
-	TRBV6-5	-	TRBJ2-3	13	TGTGCCAGCACCCAATCATTCACAGATACGCAGTATTTT	CASTQSFTDTQYF
TRBD1	TRBV5-6	few	TRBJ1-2	13	TGTGCCAGCAGCTTGACAGGGGTCGATGGCTACACCTTC	CASSLTGVDGYTF
-	TRBV5-1	few	TRBJ2-6	16	TGCGCCAGCAGCTTGGATACAGGGATTTTGGCCAACGTCCTGACTTTC	CASSLDTGILANVLTF
TRBD1	TRBV7-2	-	TRBJ1-1	16	TGTGCCAGCAGCTCAAGGTCGGGACAGGGGAACACTGAAGCTTTCTTT	CASSSRSGQGNTEAFF
-	TRBV9	few	TRBJ2-5	13	TGTGCCAGCGGGTCAGGTCCCTTTTTGACCCAGTACTTC	CASGSGPFLTQYF
-	TRBV30	few	TRBJ2-2	16	TGTGCCTGGAGTTGGGCCTCCTGGGCAATTCCCGGGGAGCTGTTTTTT	CAWSWASWAIPGELFF
TRBD2	TRBV5-6	-	TRBJ2-7	16	TGTGCCAGCAGCCCTTCCTCTCTAGCGGGGGCCTACGAGCAGTACTTC	CASSPSSLAGAYEQYF
-	TRBV11-3	few	TRBJ2-1	13	TGTGCCAGCAGTGGACAGACCTACAATGAGCAGTTCTTC	CASSGQTYNEQFF
-	TRBV4-3	many	TRBJ1-1	15	TGCGCCAGCAGCCAGGTGACAGGTCGAGGGACTGAAGCTTTCTTT	CASSQVTGRGTEAFF
TRBD1	TRBV7-6	few	TRBJ2-2	16	TGTGCCAGCAGCTCCGGACAGGTCATGAACACCGGGGAGCTGTTTTTT	CASSSGQVMNTGELFF
TRBD1	TRBV6-4	-	TRBJ1-1	13	TGTGCCAGCAGTGCACAGGGGGGGACTGAAGCTTTCTTT	CASSAQGGTEAFF
-	TRBV2	few	TRBJ2-7	15	TGTGCCAGCAGGGAGCAAATTTACAACTCCTACGAGCAGTACTTC	CASREQIYNSYEQYF
-	TRBV9	-	TRBJ2-3	14	TGTGCCAGCAGCGTCGACAGCAACACAGATACGCAGTATTTT	CASSVDSNTDTQYF
-	TRBV7-3	few	TRBJ2-3	15	TGTGCCAGCAGACCTAGCGCCTCTAGCACAGATACGCAGTATTTT	CASRPSASSTDTQYF
TRBD1	TRBV18	-	TRBJ1-1	17	TGTGCCAGCTCACCCGATCAATTACGACAGGGTAACACTGAAGCTTTCTTT	CASSPDQLRQGNTEAFF
-	TRBV7-2	-	TRBJ2-1	17	TGTGCCAGCAGCTCCCCGCGGGGTTCCGTGACTTACAATGAGCAGTTCTTC	CASSSPRGSVTYNEQFF
-	TRBV11-2	-	TRBJ2-1	12	TGTGCCAGCACGACGGGCTACAATGAGCAGTTCTTC	CASTTGYNEQFF
-	TRBV27	many	TRBJ2-3	14	TGTGCCAGCAGTCAGACCTTAGCGGCGGATACGCAGTATTTT	CASSQTLAADTQYF
-	TRBV30	-	TRBJ2-5	15	TGTGCCTGGAGCTCCAGGACTACCCACCAAGAGACCCAGTACTTC	CAWSSRTTHQETQYF
TRBD1	TRBV2	-	TRBJ1-2	14	TGTGCCAGCAGTGGACAGGGGCCCTTCGGGGGCTACACCTTC	CASSGQGPFGGYTF
TRBD2	TRBV7-9	few	TRBJ2-1	17	TGTGCCAGCAGCTTAGCGAAATCTAGCGGAGGGCTCGATGAGCAGTTCTTC	CASSLAKSSGGLDEQFF
TRBD1	TRBV5-1	few	TRBJ1-1	13	TGCGCCAGCAATGACAGGGGGTACACTGAAGCTTTCTTT	CASNDRGYTEAFF
-	TRBV30	few	TRBJ1-1	13	TGTGCCTGGAGTGACAGGATGAACACTGAAGCTTTCTTT	CAWSDRMNTEAFF
-	TRBV19	-	TRBJ2-7	14	TGTGCCAGTAGTATGGAGAGACTATTCTACGAGCAGTACTTC	CASSMERLFYEQYF
TRBD2	TRBV30	few	TRBJ2-3	14	TGTGCCTGGAGTCCCGGGGGGTACGGCGATACGCAGTATTTT	CAWSPGGYGDTQYF
-	TRBV7-8	few	TRBJ2-6	16	TGTGCCAGCAGCTTATTCCAGGTCTTAGAGGCCAACGTCCTGACTTTC	CASSLFQVLEANVLTF
-	TRBV5-6	few	TRBJ2-6	17	TGTGCCAGCAGGGGGGGAGTTTATAACTCTGGGGCCAACGTCCTGACTTTC	CASRGGVYNSGANVLTF
-	TRBV28	-	TRBJ1-5	14	TGTGCCAGCAGTTTAGGGGCAGGCAATCAGCCCCAGCATTTT	CASSLGAGNQPQHF
-	TRBV4-2	-	TRBJ1-3	15	TGTGCCAGCAGCCTCAACACGGGATTTGGAAACACCATATATTTT	CASSLNTGFGNTIYF